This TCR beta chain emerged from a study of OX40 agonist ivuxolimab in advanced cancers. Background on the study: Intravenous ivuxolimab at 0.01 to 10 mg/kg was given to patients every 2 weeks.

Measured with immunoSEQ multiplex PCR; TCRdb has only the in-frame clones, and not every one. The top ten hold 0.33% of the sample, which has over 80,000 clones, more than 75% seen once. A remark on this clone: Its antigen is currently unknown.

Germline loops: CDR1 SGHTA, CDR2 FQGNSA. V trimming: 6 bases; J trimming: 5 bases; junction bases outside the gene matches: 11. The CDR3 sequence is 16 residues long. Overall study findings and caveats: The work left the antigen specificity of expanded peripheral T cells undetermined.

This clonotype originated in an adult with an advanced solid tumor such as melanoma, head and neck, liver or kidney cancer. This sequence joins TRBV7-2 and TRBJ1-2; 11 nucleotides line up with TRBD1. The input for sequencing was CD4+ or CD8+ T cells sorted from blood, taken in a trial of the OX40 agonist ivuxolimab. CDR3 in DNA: TGTGCCAGCAGTGCGCCGGGACAGGGGGGGAGATATGGCTACACCTTC. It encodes CASSAPGQGGRYGYTF.